This T cell receptor beta chain emerged from a study of T cell repertoires in cytomegalovirus infection. Germline V gene lookup returns CDR1 SGHRS and CDR2 YFSETQ. The CDR3 contains 18 residues. Deletions cut 0 bases from V and 8 bases from J, with 21 bases between. TCRdb redid the calling of the reads with MiXCR, one entry per CDR3 protein. The data hold some 480,000 distinct CDR3 sequences, with around 30% observed a single time. As concerns this clonotype: What it recognizes is unknown.

The sequence derives from a human donor in good health (CMV status not recorded). Some clones in this sample may be carry-over from other donors' samples. Here the sequenced sample was cultured PBMCs, taken from culture after CMV antigen stimulation. The rearrangement joins TRBV5-1 to TRBJ1-6; the D gene is possibly TRBD1 (6 bases). The CDR3 DNA sequence: TGCGCCAGCAGCTTGGCCTCGTTTTCCGGGACATTCGATTCACCCCTCCACTTT. Translation: CASSLASFSGTFDSPLHF.